Listed here is a single TCR beta chain. This entry is derived from a study of blood T cell repertoires in COVID-19. Overall study: Acute and convalescent COVID-19 samples came from the United States, Italy and Spain.

Profiling relied on immunoSEQ multiplex PCR, and the TCRdb table lists in-frame clones only, not all of them. This sample has fewer than 150,000 clones, with 80% to 85% found just once. Germline CDR1 and CDR2: SGHTA and FQGTGA. V was clipped by 2 bases and J by 2 bases; unmatched bases: 11. The CDR3 covers 18 residues. V is TRBV7-3 and J is TRBJ2-1, with TRBD1 identical over 8 bases. Sequences were obtained from peripheral blood. The TCR sequence derives from a woman of 80 years or more with acute or convalescent COVID-19. The CDR3 loop reads CASSLDLGGTGPYNEQFF. In DNA form, the CDR3 reads TGTGCCAGCAGCTTAGATCTTGGGGGGACAGGACCCTACAATGAGCAGTTCTTC.